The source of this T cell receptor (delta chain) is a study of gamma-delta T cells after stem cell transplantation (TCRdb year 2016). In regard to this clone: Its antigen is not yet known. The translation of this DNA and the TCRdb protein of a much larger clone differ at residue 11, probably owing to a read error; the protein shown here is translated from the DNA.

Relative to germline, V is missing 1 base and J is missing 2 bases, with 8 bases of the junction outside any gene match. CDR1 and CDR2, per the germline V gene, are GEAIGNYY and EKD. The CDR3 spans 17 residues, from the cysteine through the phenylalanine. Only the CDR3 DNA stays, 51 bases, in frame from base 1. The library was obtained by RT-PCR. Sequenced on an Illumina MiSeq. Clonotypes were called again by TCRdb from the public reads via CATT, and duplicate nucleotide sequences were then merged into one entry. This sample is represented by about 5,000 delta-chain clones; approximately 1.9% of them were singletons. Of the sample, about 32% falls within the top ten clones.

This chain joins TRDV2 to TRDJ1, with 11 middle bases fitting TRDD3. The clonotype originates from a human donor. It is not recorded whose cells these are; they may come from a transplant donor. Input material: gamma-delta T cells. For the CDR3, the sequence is CACDTLLGDKATDKLIF. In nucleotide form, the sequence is TGTGCCTGTGACACGCTACTGGGGGATAAAGCTACCGATAAACTCATCTTT.